The 28 T cell receptor beta chains below were found in one sample sequenced in a study of response to subunit inactivated influenza vaccine. One entry per CDR3 protein, called by TCRdb with MiXCR from the RT-PCR reads. The sample carries 450,000 to 600,000 distinct CDR3 sequences, under 8.5% recorded once. Sequenced material: PBMCs from blood, taken less than 25 months after vaccination. These receptors were obtained from a man aged 50-75 years who received an inactivated influenza vaccine.

The V and J genes are TRBV12-3 or TRBV12-4 and TRBJ2-3; 9 bases match TRBD2. Losses at the gene ends were 6 bases for V and 2 bases for J; bases not matched to a gene: 9. This CDR3 contains 16 residues. The CDR3 DNA reads TGTGCCAGCAGCCCCTGGGCGGGGGGGTCCACAGATACGCAGTATTTT. Residues: CASSPWAGGSTDTQYF.

V gene TRBV3-1 combines with J gene TRBJ2-7, with D tentatively TRBD1 (5 bases). The V gene lost 0 bases and the J gene lost 0 bases, with 21 bases spanning the gap. CDR1 LGHDT and CDR2 YNNKEL come from the germline V gene (reference sequence). The CDR3 is made up of 19 amino acids. The CDR3 reads CASSQDGFVGRVSSYEQYF. The CDR3 DNA follows: TGTGCCAGCAGCCAAGATGGATTTGTGGGCAGGGTTAGCTCCTACGAGCAGTACTTC.

The genes are TRBV12-3 or TRBV12-4 and TRBJ2-6; D gene ambiguous. CDR3 length: 14 amino acids. V lost 6 bases, J lost 0 bases, and 6 bases lay in between. The CDR3 nucleotides read TGTGCCAGCAGGAAGAGCTCTGGGGCCAACGTCCTGACTTTC. Protein sequence: CASRKSSGANVLTF.

The chain couples TRBV28 to TRBJ2-3, with 8 bases lining up with TRBD2. Unmatched junction bases numbered 8, after V lost 8 bases and J lost 7 bases. The CDR3 runs 13 residues. Germline V gene lookup returns CDR1 MDHEN and CDR2 SYDVKM. The CDR3 loop is CASRGGLKNTQYF. CDR3 DNA sequence: TGTGCCAGCCGGGGGGGTCTGAAGAATACGCAGTATTTT.

This clonotype was recorded at least ten times. The chain recombines TRBV6-2 or TRBV6-3 with TRBJ2-7; 7 bases match TRBD2. The V gene end was trimmed by 0 bases and the J gene end by 6 bases; junction bases not matched to a gene: 11. In germline, CDR1 is MNHEY, CDR2 SVGEGT. The CDR3 has 16 amino acids. The chain's CDR3 is CASSYSGTPGGGEQYF. CDR3 bases: TGTGCCAGCAGTTACTCTGGGACCCCGGGAGGTGGCGAGCAGTACTTC.

This clonotype was found a few times. The V gene is TRBV7-8, the J gene TRBJ2-2; possibly TRBD1 or TRBD2 for D (7 bases each). CDR3 length: 15 residues. CDR1 is SGHVS and CDR2 is FQNEAQ in the germline V gene. Trimming removed 5 bases at V and 6 bases at J, with 16 bases between. The CDR3 sequence is CASSIYRGGAGELFF. The CDR3, as DNA: TGTGCCAGCAGCATCTACAGGGGAGGGGCCGGGGAGCTGTTTTTT. Full variable domain (outside the CDR3, taken from reference TRBV7-8 and TRBJ2-2): GAGVSQSPRYKVAKRGQDVALRCDPISGHVSLFWYQQALGQGPEFLTYFQNEAQLDKSGLPSDRFFAERPEGSVSTLKIQRTQQEDSAVYLCASSIYRGGAGELFFGEGSRLTVL.

This chain links TRBV5-1 with TRBJ2-1, with unresolved D. Trimming removed 7 bases at V and 6 bases at J, with 17 bases between. Germline V CDR1 and CDR2: SGHRS, YFSETQ. The CDR3 loop spans 14 amino acids. The CDR3 here is CASLPGAYANEQFF. The CDR3 bases are TGCGCCAGCCTCCCCGGCGCCTACGCCAATGAGCAGTTCTTC. The entire variable domain, with the rest obtained from reference TRBV5-1 and TRBJ2-1, is as follows: KAGVTQTPRYLIKTRGQQVTLSCSPISGHRSVSWYQQTPGQGLQFLFEYFSETQRNKGNFPGRFSGRQFSNSRSEMNVSTLELGDSALYLCASLPGAYANEQFFGPGTRLTVL.

The chain recombines TRBV7-2 with TRBJ2-3; tentative D call: TRBD2 (6 bases). Germline loops: CDR1 SGHTA, CDR2 FQGNSA. The CDR3 has 16 amino acids. V was shortened by 8 bases and J by 4 bases, with 22 bases between the two germline ends. The CDR3 DNA reads as TGTGCCAGCGGGAGGTTAGAGTTTCCCGGTGCAGATACGCAGTATTTT. It specifies CASGRLEFPGADTQYF.

This clonotype came up a few times. This chain joins TRBV19 and TRBJ1-5; 10 bases match TRBD1. Trimming took 7 bases from V and 6 from J; bases not matched to a gene: 6. Looked up from germline, CDR1 is LNHDA and CDR2 is SQIVND (reference sequence). There are 14 residues in the CDR3. As DNA, the CDR3 is TGTGCCAGTACCCCGGGACAGGGGTTTCAGCCCCAGCATTTT. This codes for CASTPGQGFQPQHF.

This clonotype occurred a few times. The chain carries TRBV19 and TRBJ1-5; a weak D match, TRBD1 (5 bases). Germline V gene data show CDR1 as LNHDA and CDR2 as SQIVND (reference sequence). V shed 3 bases and J shed 1 base, with 13 bases lying between them. The CDR3 is 16 residues long. In DNA, the CDR3 is TGTGCCAGTAGTATGGGGGGAGGATGGAGCAATCAGCCCCAGCATTTT. As protein: CASSMGGGWSNQPQHF.

This clonotype appeared a few times. This chain links TRBV12-3 or TRBV12-4 with TRBJ2-1; TRBD1 or TRBD2 may be the D gene (5 bases each). V lost 6 bases and J 10 bases, leaving 13 bases between the germline ends. The CDR3 extends over 12 amino acids. The CDR3 DNA reads as TGTGCCAGCAGGGGTCCGGGACGAGAGCAGTTCTTC. Translating it yields CASRGPGREQFF.

The CDR3 DNA reads as TGTGCCAGCAGCTGGGCGAGTCAGCAAAGTGAGCAGTTCTTC. Encoded protein: CASSWASQQSEQFF. This chain uses TRBV5-5 with TRBJ2-1; D uncertain. Trimming took off 3 bases at V and 9 bases at J, with 16 bases between the two ends. CDR3 length equals 14 residues. Germline CDR1 and CDR2: SGHKS and YYEKEE (reference sequence).

This clonotype has at least ten counts. The V and J genes are TRBV5-6 and TRBJ1-4, with TRBD1 matching over 8 bases. V lost 4 bases to trimming and J lost 0 bases; unmatched junction nucleotides: 5. CDR3 length: 16 residues. Germline V gene sequence: CDR1 SGHDT, CDR2 YYEEEE. CDR3 nucleotide sequence: TGTGCCAGCAGCAGGGACAGGCTGCCAACTAATGAAAAACTGTTTTTT. As protein: CASSRDRLPTNEKLFF.

This clonotype has a count of ten or more. The CDR3 loop is CASRTATGTGYYEQYF. DNA for the CDR3: TGTGCCAGCAGAACCGCCACCGGGACAGGGTATTACGAGCAGTACTTC. V and J are TRBV27 and TRBJ2-7; 9 nucleotides align to TRBD1. This CDR3 has 16 residues. CDR1 MNHEY and CDR2 SMNVEV come from the germline V gene (reference sequence). Trimming removed 6 bases from V and 4 bases from J; junction bases left unmatched: 13.

This clonotype was detected ten times or more. The chain couples TRBV7-2 to TRBJ2-5; D gene uncertain. V shed 0 bases and J shed 3 bases, with 8 bases lying between them. CDR1 is SGHTA, CDR2 FQGNSA, per germline. This CDR3 is built from 14 residues. The CDR3: CASSLAARKETQYF. The CDR3 DNA follows: TGTGCCAGCAGCTTAGCGGCGAGGAAAGAGACCCAGTACTTC.

This clonotype has ten or more counts. The J gene is TRBJ2-7, the V gene TRBV5-1, with 11 bases that match TRBD2. The CDR3 length is 15 residues. Germline CDR1 reads SGHRS; CDR2 reads YFSETQ. The V gene end was trimmed by 3 bases and the J gene end by 3 bases; junction bases not matched to a gene: 5. This chain's CDR3 is CASSWGTSGNYEQYF. DNA for the CDR3: TGCGCCAGCAGCTGGGGGACTAGCGGAAACTACGAGCAGTACTTC.

This clonotype appeared a few times. This sequence joins TRBV12-3 or TRBV12-4 and TRBJ2-7, with a tentative D call TRBD1 (6 bases). V was pared by 4 bases and J by 3 bases, with 16 bases between. This CDR3 comprises 15 residues. The CDR3 DNA follows: TGTGCCAGCAGTTCCCGAGAGACAGGATTCTACGAGCAGTACTTC. It translates to CASSSRETGFYEQYF.

This clonotype was seen a few times. The chain carries TRBV20-1 and TRBJ1-1; D unclear. Trimming removed 7 bases at V and 11 bases at J, with 23 bases between. Germline CDR1 is DFQATT and CDR2 is SNEGSKA (reference sequence). CDR3 length: 13 amino acids. The CDR3 sequence is CSGPRPDLHGAFF. The CDR3 region has the DNA TGCAGTGGACCTCGGCCGGACCTTCATGGGGCTTTCTTT.

V is TRBV12-3 or TRBV12-4 and J is TRBJ2-7, with 8 bases matching TRBD1. The CDR3 runs to 15 residues. Losses at the gene ends were 3 bases for V and 5 bases for J; bases not matched to a gene: 9. As DNA, the CDR3 is TGTGCCAGCAGTTTTTTCGGACAGGGCGTGGACGAGCAGTACTTC. Its translation: CASSFFGQGVDEQYF.

The rearrangement links TRBV7-8 to TRBJ2-7; D possibly uses TRBD1 or TRBD2 (5 bases each). The V gene lost 3 bases and the J gene lost 4 bases, with 10 bases spanning the gap. The CDR3 runs 13 residues. Germline assignment: CDR1 SGHVS and CDR2 FQNEAQ. In DNA, the CDR3 is TGTGCCAGCAGCTTCGCCAGGGAGTACGAGCAGTACTTC. This encodes CASSFAREYEQYF. The full variable domain, completed using reference TRBV7-8 and TRBJ2-7, is GAGVSQSPRYKVAKRGQDVALRCDPISGHVSLFWYQQALGQGPEFLTYFQNEAQLDKSGLPSDRFFAERPEGSVSTLKIQRTQQEDSAVYLCASSFAREYEQYFGPGTRLTVT.

This clonotype was seen only a few times. J is TRBJ2-1 and V is TRBV12-3 or TRBV12-4, with 9 bases fitting TRBD2. The ends lost 1 base at V and 6 bases at J; junction bases unmatched: 4. The CDR3 is 15 amino acids. The CDR3 here is CASSLVAGVANEQFF. The CDR3 region has the DNA TGTGCCAGCAGTTTAGTAGCGGGAGTCGCCAATGAGCAGTTCTTC.

The rearrangement links TRBV7-8 to TRBJ1-5, with 7 bases aligning to TRBD1. The CDR3 consists of 13 residues. Germline loops: CDR1 SGHVS, CDR2 FQNEAQ. J lost 8 bases, V lost 5 bases, and 6 bases had no gene match. CDR3 nucleotides: TGTGCCAGCAGCCGAACAGGGGCTAAGCCCCAGCATTTT. Protein product: CASSRTGAKPQHF.

This chain uses TRBV20-1 with TRBJ2-5; 11 bases are shared with TRBD2. The CDR3 has 15 amino acids. The germline CDR1 and CDR2 sequences are DFQATT and SNEGSKA (reference sequence). The V and J ends lost 2 bases and 1 base, in that order; junction bases with no gene match: 3. The CDR3 here is CSARNLAGGQETQYF. The CDR3 nucleotides read TGCAGTGCTAGAAACCTAGCGGGGGGCCAAGAGACCCAGTACTTC.

This sequence joins TRBV10-3 and TRBJ2-6; D perhaps matches TRBD2 (6 bases). In germline, CDR1 is ENHRY, CDR2 SYGVKD. This CDR3 contains 17 residues. Deletions cut 3 bases from V and 0 bases from J, with 12 bases between. The chain's CDR3 is CAISEGLGGSGANVLTF. The CDR3 DNA is TGTGCCATCAGTGAAGGTCTGGGAGGCTCTGGGGCCAACGTCCTGACTTTC.

This clonotype was seen a few times. The chain carries TRBV5-1 and TRBJ2-3; D is unclear. Germline assignment: CDR1 SGHRS and CDR2 YFSETQ. The CDR3 spans 14 residues. Trimming took off 1 base at V and 2 bases at J, with 8 bases between the two ends. CDR3 protein: CASSLSRYTDTQYF. The DNA for the CDR3 is TGCGCCAGCAGCTTGTCCCGTTACACAGATACGCAGTATTTT. Looking up the rest from reference TRBV5-1 and TRBJ2-3 gives the full variable domain: KAGVTQTPRYLIKTRGQQVTLSCSPISGHRSVSWYQQTPGQGLQFLFEYFSETQRNKGNFPGRFSGRQFSNSRSEMNVSTLELGDSALYLCASSLSRYTDTQYFGPGTRLTVL.

The chain joins TRBV11-2 to TRBJ2-2; the match to TRBD2 covers 11 bases. Germline CDR1 and CDR2: SGHAT and FQNNGV. V lost 4 bases and J lost 4; bases outside the gene matches: 5. This CDR3 comprises 16 residues. The CDR3 loop reads CASSSSGTSGTGELFF. Here the CDR3 DNA reads TGTGCCAGCAGCTCTTCCGGGACTAGCGGCACCGGGGAGCTGTTTTTT.

This clonotype has a handful of counts. J is TRBJ2-2 and V is TRBV12-3 or TRBV12-4, with D perhaps TRBD1 or TRBD2 (5 bases each). Trimming removed 7 bases from V and 2 bases from J, with 11 bases in between. The CDR3 spans 14 residues. CDR3 nucleotides: TGTGCCAGCACGCCGGGACGCAACACCGGGGAGCTGTTTTTT. This encodes CASTPGRNTGELFF.

This clonotype was seen repeatedly, ten times or more. The chain carries TRBV20-1 and TRBJ2-1; 14 bases align to TRBD2. The CDR3 extends over 14 amino acids. Looked up from germline, CDR1 is DFQATT and CDR2 is SNEGSKA (reference sequence). V dropped 3 bases and J dropped 8; count of bases not matched to a gene: 3. Here the CDR3 DNA reads TGCAGTGCTAGCGGACTAGCGGGAGGAGATGAGCAGTTCTTC. This gives the protein CSASGLAGGDEQFF.